Listed here is a single T cell receptor (beta chain). What it binds is unknown. This record comes from a study of cytomegalovirus exposure and HLA in healthy donors. Study-wide results and caveats: A later analysis found TCR association rates differed by HLA locus, highest for DRB1 and lowest for HLA-C.

With 60 Vbeta and 13 Jbeta primers, the PCR was carried out. The method was immunoSEQ multiplex PCR; TCRdb's version includes in-frame clones alone and lacks a portion of them. Of about 190,000 clones listed, 70% to 75% are singletons. This CDR3 has 16 amino acids. V trimming: 2 bases; J trimming: 3 bases; junction bases outside the gene matches: 9. CDR1 and CDR2 from the germline V gene are LGHNA and YNFKEQ. This sequence originates from a man aged 30-40 years in good health and CMV-seropositive. The chain is built from TRBV4-2 and TRBJ2-7; 8 bases agree with TRBD2. Sequencing used PBMCs. The CDR3 region has the DNA TGTGCCAGCAGCCAACCCCCGATCAGCGGGAGCTACGAGCAGTACTTC. This encodes CASSQPPISGSYEQYF.